Following are 28 T cell receptor beta chains from one sample sequenced in a study of cytomegalovirus exposure and HLA in healthy donors. Amplification used 60 Vbeta primers and 13 Jbeta primers. Profiled with immunoSEQ multiplex PCR; TCRdb holds only in-frame clones, not every one. The sample yields over 100,000 clones, around 67% seen once. The specimen was PBMCs. The receptors shown here come from a woman between 40 and 50 years old in good health and CMV-seropositive.

The rearrangement links TRBV4-3 to TRBJ1-4, with TRBD1 identical over 8 bases. V lost 0 bases, J lost 7 bases, and 13 bases stayed unmatched. CDR1 is LGHNA and CDR2 is YSLEER in the germline V gene. The CDR3 is 18 amino acids. In DNA form, the CDR3 reads TGCGCCAGCAGCCAAGAATACGCCGGGACAGGCGTGGGTGAAAAACTGTTTTTT. Protein product: CASSQEYAGTGVGEKLFF.

The chain employs TRBV11-3 and TRBJ2-2; D might be TRBD2 (5 bases). In germline, CDR1 is SGHNT, CDR2 YENEEA. This CDR3 region has 14 residues. V was shortened by 5 bases and J by 8 bases, with 15 bases between the two germline ends. CDR3 nucleotide sequence: TGTGCCAGCAGCCCCAGGACGGGATCGGGGGAGCTGTTTTTT. Translating gives CASSPRTGSGELFF.

V gene TRBV5-1 combines with J gene TRBJ2-1; D is possibly TRBD2 (7 bases). The ends were cut back, 0 bases at V and 9 bases at J, with 19 bases in the middle. Germline V gene data show CDR1 as SGHRS and CDR2 as YFSETQ. The CDR3 length is 16 residues. DNA of the CDR3: TGCGCCAGCAGCTTGGTTTTACGGGGAGGGGGTCCTGAGCAGTTCTTC. It specifies CASSLVLRGGGPEQFF.

This clone was observed a handful of times. V and J are TRBV7-2 and TRBJ2-1, with D perhaps matching TRBD1 (7 bases). This CDR3 is built from 16 residues. Germline CDR1 SGHTA, CDR2 FQGNSA. With 5 bases removed from V and 2 bases from J, the gap between germline ends came to 16 bases. Here the CDR3 reads CASSQQGRGAYNEQFF. The DNA of the CDR3 is TGTGCCAGCAGCCAACAGGGCAGGGGGGCCTACAATGAGCAGTTCTTC.

The chain employs TRBV5-6 and TRBJ2-3, with D perhaps matching TRBD2 (6 bases). Looked up from germline, CDR1 is SGHDT and CDR2 is YYEEEE. This CDR3 region has 18 residues. Between the trimmed V and J ends, which lost 4 bases and 2 bases, there was a span of 23 bases. CDR3 DNA sequence: TGTGCCAGCAGCGGTGGGGGGAAAGCATCCTCCAACACAGATACGCAGTATTTT. This codes for CASSGGGKASSNTDTQYF.

The sample holds a few counts of this clone. This rearrangement joins TRBV5-1 to TRBJ1-2; 8 bases are shared with TRBD1. CDR3 size: 15 residues. The J segment lost 6 bases and the V segment lost 5 bases, leaving 12 bases of the junction unmatched. Germline values: CDR1 SGHRS, CDR2 YFSETQ. The CDR3 bases are TGCGCCAGCAGGCTCAGCGGAAAACAGGGGGATGGCTACACCTTC. As protein: CASRLSGKQGDGYTF.

The V and J genes are TRBV10-3 and TRBJ2-7; possibly TRBD2 for D (5 bases). The CDR3 spans 15 residues. Germline CDR1 and CDR2: ENHRY and SYGVKD. Trimming took off 0 bases at V and 5 bases at J, with 14 bases between the two ends. CDR3 nucleotide sequence: TGTGCCATCAGTGAGTCGACGGGGAAATCAAACGAGCAGTACTTC. Translated: CAISESTGKSNEQYF.

J is TRBJ1-5 and V is TRBV7-3; 9 bases are a match to TRBD1. Germline CDR1 reads SGHTA; CDR2 reads FQGTGA. The CDR3 is 16 amino acids. The V and J ends lost 5 bases and 3 bases, in that order; junction bases with no gene match: 8. The CDR3 coding sequence is TGTGCCAGCAGCCACCCCGGGACAGGGACCAATCAGCCCCAGCATTTT. It specifies CASSHPGTGTNQPQHF.

This chain joins TRBV2 and TRBJ1-5; 8 bases match TRBD1. Germline lookup yields CDR1 SNHLY and CDR2 FYNNEI. The CDR3 is 16 amino acids. V dropped 5 bases and J dropped 0; count of bases not matched to a gene: 6. CDR3 DNA: TGTGCCAGCAGTCCCGACAGGGGCTATAGCAATCAGCCCCAGCATTTT. Its translation: CASSPDRGYSNQPQHF.

V and J are TRBV15 and TRBJ1-2; 8 nucleotides align to TRBD1. The CDR3 runs to 13 residues. Germline V CDR1 and CDR2: LNHNV, YYDKDF (reference sequence). Trimming cost V 3 bases and J 8 bases; bases outside gene matches: 5. This CDR3 is CATSRDRDQGYTF. The CDR3, as DNA: TGTGCCACCAGCAGGGACAGGGATCAGGGCTACACCTTC.

The CDR3 nucleotides read TGTGCCAGCAGCTACCTTCCGGGACTAGCGGATTACAATGAGCAGTTCTTC. Translating gives CASSYLPGLADYNEQFF. The gene calls are TRBV7-2 and TRBJ2-1, with TRBD2 identical over 11 bases. The CDR3 contains 17 residues. Germline lookup yields CDR1 SGHTA and CDR2 FQGNSA. The V and J ends lost 4 bases and 4 bases, in that order; junction bases with no gene match: 9. Supplemented by reference TRBV7-2 and TRBJ2-1, the full variable domain reads GAGVSQSPSNKVTEKGKDVELRCDPISGHTALYWYRQSLGQGLEFLIYFQGNSAPDKSGLPSDRFSAERTGGSVSTLTIQRTQQEDSAVYLCASSYLPGLADYNEQFFGPGTRLTVL.

The gene calls are TRBV7-3 and TRBJ2-3; 12 nucleotides align to TRBD2. V shed 7 bases, J shed 6 bases, and the junction held 8 bases outside the gene matches. The CDR3 covers 15 residues. From germline, CDR1 is SGHTA and CDR2 FQGTGA. The CDR3 loop reads CASNWTSGALDTQYF. The CDR3 nucleotides are TGTGCCAGCAACTGGACTAGCGGGGCACTTGATACGCAGTATTTT.

The genes are TRBV5-1 and TRBJ2-7; D remains unclear. The CDR3 covers 14 residues. The germline CDR1 and CDR2 sequences are SGHRS and YFSETQ. V gave up 0 bases and J gave up 0 bases, with 7 bases separating them. DNA of the CDR3: TGCGCCAGCAGCTTGGAACGGAGCTCCTACGAGCAGTACTTC. Protein product: CASSLERSSYEQYF.

The rearrangement links TRBV10-3 to TRBJ2-5; D is possibly TRBD2 (5 bases). The germline gives CDR1 ENHRY, CDR2 SYGVKD. V was clipped by 4 bases and J by 7 bases, with 16 bases between them. The CDR3 is made up of 14 amino acids. The CDR3 loop reads CAISGVPIEGTQYF. The DNA for the CDR3 is TGTGCCATCAGTGGGGTCCCCATCGAGGGGACCCAGTACTTC.

The chain carries TRBV7-8 and TRBJ1-5; D call uncertain. Germline CDR1 is SGHVS and CDR2 is FQNEAQ. This CDR3 has 13 residues. V lost 4 bases, J lost 4 bases, and 8 bases lay in between. The CDR3 DNA reads TGTGCCAGCAGCTACAGAATTAATCAGCCCCAGCATTTT. Its translation: CASSYRINQPQHF.

The genes are TRBV7-2 and TRBJ1-1; the D is unclear. The germline CDR1 and CDR2 sequences are SGHTA and FQGNSA. The germline V and J ends were trimmed by 1 base and 6 bases, with 9 bases remaining between them. CDR3 size: 13 residues. The DNA of the CDR3 is TGTGCCAGCAGCTTAGATCGGGTCCCTGAAGCTTTCTTT. Translating gives CASSLDRVPEAFF.

V usage is TRBV10-1 and J usage is TRBJ1-2; 8 bases are shared with TRBD1. With V trimmed by 8 bases and J by 4 bases, 6 bases remained unmatched. The length of the CDR3 is 13 residues. CDR1 and CDR2 from the germline V gene are WNHNN and SYGVQD (reference sequence). The CDR3 DNA reads as TGCGCCAGCTCGGGACAGGTTCCCTATGGCTACACCTTC. Amino acid sequence: CASSGQVPYGYTF.

The genes are TRBV19 and TRBJ1-2; D not resolved. Germline V CDR1 and CDR2: LNHDA, SQIVND (reference sequence). Between the trimmed V and J ends, which lost 4 bases and 5 bases, there was a span of 11 bases. CDR3 length: 13 amino acids. The CDR3: CASSTRSGYGYTF. The DNA of the CDR3 is TGTGCCAGTAGTACTAGGAGTGGGTATGGCTACACCTTC.

The chain is built from TRBV15 and TRBJ2-2, with 9 nucleotides matching TRBD1. V shed 0 bases, J shed 5 bases, and the junction held 1 base outside the gene matches. The germline V gene encodes CDR1 LNHNV and CDR2 YYDKDF (reference sequence). The CDR3 totals 15 residues. As DNA, the CDR3 is TGTGCCACCAGCAGAGATGGGACAGGGACCGGGGAGCTGTTTTTT. Encoded protein: CATSRDGTGTGELFF.

The rearrangement joins TRBV5-1 to TRBJ1-1; D gene ambiguous. The V gene's germline CDR1 is SGHRS and CDR2 YFSETQ. Trimming took 0 bases from V and 1 from J, leaving 7 bases between them. This CDR3 has 14 residues. DNA of the CDR3: TGCGCCAGCAGCTTGGGGGCTGGGAACACTGAAGCTTTCTTT. The encoded protein is CASSLGAGNTEAFF.

The rearrangement uses TRBV5-5 and TRBJ2-2; TRBD1 is a possible D gene (6 bases). Germline V gene data show CDR1 as SGHKS and CDR2 as YYEKEE (reference sequence). V lost 4 bases, J lost 4 bases, and 17 bases lay in between. The CDR3 extends over 16 amino acids. The CDR3 DNA reads as TGTGCCAGCAGCCATAGACAGGAATTACTCACCGGGGAGCTGTTTTTT. Its protein is CASSHRQELLTGELFF.

The chain couples TRBV6-6 to TRBJ1-5, with a possible D match to TRBD1 (5 bases). Germline CDR1 is MNHNY and CDR2 is SVGAGI (reference sequence). V was cut by 4 bases and J by 7 bases, with 14 bases left in between. This CDR3 region has 14 residues. The CDR3 here is CASSLGEEGQPQHF. The CDR3 nucleotides read TGTGCCAGCAGTTTAGGGGAGGAAGGACAGCCCCAGCATTTT.

This chain uses TRBV28 with TRBJ2-1, with 13 nucleotides matching TRBD2. The CDR3 covers 19 residues. Germline CDR1 is MDHEN and CDR2 is SYDVKM. Unmatched junction bases numbered 12, after V lost 7 bases and J lost 0 bases. CDR3 nucleotides: TGTGCCAGCACCCTAGCGGGACTAGCGGGAACCTTCTCCTACAATGAGCAGTTCTTC. Translated, it gives CASTLAGLAGTFSYNEQFF.

The chain joins TRBV5-4 to TRBJ2-2, with TRBD1 identical over 11 bases. CDR3 size: 17 residues. Per germline, CDR1 SGHNT and CDR2 YYREEE (reference sequence). The trim removed 0 bases at V and 8 bases at J, leaving 9 bases unmatched. The CDR3 reads CASSLAGQGARRGELFF. The CDR3 DNA follows: TGTGCCAGCAGCTTGGCAGGACAGGGGGCAAGAAGAGGGGAGCTGTTTTTT.

The rearrangement links TRBV18 to TRBJ1-1; D possibly corresponds to TRBD1 (5 bases). The germline gives CDR1 KGHSH, CDR2 LQKENI. The V end lost 5 bases, the J end lost 3 bases, and 13 bases lay between the germline ends. The CDR3 has 14 residues. This chain's CDR3 is CASSVDSRDTEAFF. Written as DNA, the CDR3 is TGTGCCAGCTCAGTAGACAGCCGGGACACTGAAGCTTTCTTT.

This clone appeared a few times. Mismatch with germline at one junction end may stem from a read error. The rearrangement links TRBV5-4 to TRBJ2-7, with D perhaps matching TRBD1 (6 bases). This CDR3 is 16 amino acids long. Germline V lookup: CDR1 SGHNT, CDR2 YYREEE (reference sequence). The CDR3 bases are TGCGCCAGCAGCCAACTCAAACAGGGAGTACGCCACGAGCAGTACTTC. It translates to CASSQLKQGVRHEQYF.

The CDR3 bases are TGTGCCAGTAGTTTTACTACCCGGGGGGAGCTGTTTTTT. It translates to CASSFTTRGELFF. The gene calls are TRBV19 and TRBJ2-2; D is uncertain. The CDR3 loop spans 13 amino acids. Trimming took 5 bases from V and 8 from J, leaving 12 bases between them. Germline V gene data show CDR1 as LNHDA and CDR2 as SQIVND (reference sequence). Looking up the rest from reference TRBV19 and TRBJ2-2 gives the full variable domain: DGGITQSPKYLFRKEGQNVTLSCEQNLNHDAMYWYRQDPGQGLRLIYYSQIVNDFQKGDIAEGYSVSREKKESFPLTVTSAQKNPTAFYLCASSFTTRGELFFGEGSRLTVL.

The V call is TRBV6-1, the J call TRBJ2-2; tentative D call: TRBD1 (6 bases). In germline, CDR1 is MNHNS, CDR2 SASEGT. CDR3 length: 15 amino acids. Between the trimmed V and J ends, which lost 7 bases and 2 bases, there was a span of 14 bases. The chain's CDR3 is CASTKTGLNTGELFF. In DNA form, the CDR3 reads TGTGCCAGCACAAAAACAGGGCTCAACACCGGGGAGCTGTTTTTT.